What follows are 30 T cell receptor beta chains derived from one specimen sequenced in a study of CD8 T cells in Susac syndrome. Reverse transcription of about 0.5 to 1 ug RNA used random hexamers. Each CDR3 protein gets one entry after TCRdb re-called the immunoSEQ multiplex PCR reads with MiXCR. The data hold some 400,000 distinct CDR3 sequences, with approximately 85% observed a single time. What was sequenced was CD8+ T cells from PBMCs. These TCRs come from a human donor with multiple sclerosis.

V usage is TRBV2 and J usage is TRBJ1-4; perhaps TRBD1 as D (5 bases). V shed 11 bases and J shed 4 bases, with 14 bases lying between them. The CDR3 totals 13 residues. CDR1 and CDR2 from the germline V gene are SNHLY and FYNNEI. CDR3 nucleotide sequence: TGTGCCGGTCAGGGCGAAAATAATGAAAAACTGTTTTTT. This gives the protein CAGQGENNEKLFF.

The chain employs TRBV30 and TRBJ1-5; D is unclear. V lost 0 bases and J 4 bases, leaving 10 bases between the germline ends. Germline CDR1 and CDR2: GTSNPN and SVGIG (reference sequence). The CDR3 is 14 amino acids. CDR3 nucleotides: TGTGCCTGGAGTGTATCATATGTGAATCAGCCCCAGCATTTT. This sequence encodes CAWSVSYVNQPQHF.

This clonotype showed up just once. The V gene is TRBV6-1, the J gene TRBJ1-3; a weak D match, TRBD1 (5 bases). The germline CDR1 and CDR2 sequences are MNHNS and SASEGT. Trimming stripped 4 bases from V and 4 bases from J, with 14 bases between. This CDR3 is built from 15 residues. The CDR3 region is CASSVVPGIGNTIYF. The CDR3 nucleotides are TGTGCCAGCAGTGTGGTGCCAGGGATCGGAAACACCATATATTTT.

V usage is TRBV11-2 and J usage is TRBJ2-2; D is ambiguous. CDR1 and CDR2 (germline): SGHAT, FQNNGV. This CDR3 spans 16 amino acids. V was clipped by 4 bases and J by 0 bases, with 12 bases between them. The CDR3 sequence is CASSSPRAPNTGELFF. The CDR3 bases are TGTGCCAGCAGCTCCCCACGGGCTCCGAACACCGGGGAGCTGTTTTTT.

The rearrangement joins TRBV5-1 to TRBJ1-5, with D maybe TRBD1 (6 bases). Germline V gene lookup returns CDR1 SGHRS and CDR2 YFSETQ. The CDR3 is 14 residues long. Trimming took off 4 bases at V and 2 bases at J, with 10 bases between the two ends. In DNA form, the CDR3 reads TGCGCCAGCAGCCCGGACAGTGGCAATCAGCCCCAGCATTTT. It translates to CASSPDSGNQPQHF. Filled out from reference TRBV5-1 and TRBJ1-5, the complete variable domain reads KAGVTQTPRYLIKTRGQQVTLSCSPISGHRSVSWYQQTPGQGLQFLFEYFSETQRNKGNFPGRFSGRQFSNSRSEMNVSTLELGDSALYLCASSPDSGNQPQHFGDGTRLSIL.

The chain joins TRBV25-1 to TRBJ1-6; D is perhaps TRBD1 (5 bases). Looked up from germline, CDR1 is MGHDK and CDR2 is SYGVNS. This CDR3 comprises 16 residues. The V gene lost 3 bases and the J gene lost 2 bases, with 11 bases spanning the gap. The CDR3 coding sequence is TGTGCCAGCAGTGAGCGGCAGGGAGCCTATAATTCACCCCTCCACTTT. This codes for CASSERQGAYNSPLHF. The whole variable domain, remainder taken from reference TRBV25-1 and TRBJ1-6, is EADIYQTPRYLVIGTGKKITLECSQTMGHDKMYWYQQDPGMELHLIHYSYGVNSTEKGDLSSESTVSRIRTEHFPLTLESARPSHTSQYLCASSERQGAYNSPLHFGNGTRLTVT.

The chain combines TRBV4-1 with TRBJ1-1; D gene unclear. The V gene's germline CDR1 is MGHRA and CDR2 YSYEKL. The CDR3 totals 15 residues. The V gene lost 0 bases and the J gene lost 0 bases, with 8 bases spanning the gap. The CDR3 region has the DNA TGCGCCAGCAGCCAAGATCCGATCATGAACACTGAAGCTTTCTTT. Protein sequence: CASSQDPIMNTEAFF.

This clonotype appeared once. The gene calls are TRBV20-1 and TRBJ1-1, with a tentative D call TRBD1 (6 bases). The CDR3 runs 14 residues. The germline V gene has CDR1 DFQATT and CDR2 SNEGSKA (reference sequence). The V gene lost 0 bases and the J gene lost 8 bases, with 16 bases spanning the gap. The CDR3 is CSARDGSAGEEAFF. For the CDR3, the DNA is TGCAGTGCTAGAGATGGCTCGGCAGGGGAGGAAGCTTTCTTT.

The J gene is TRBJ1-2, the V gene TRBV4-1, with D uncertain. The CDR3 covers 13 residues. V lost 0 bases and J 4 bases, leaving 6 bases between the germline ends. Per germline, CDR1 MGHRA and CDR2 YSYEKL. The chain's CDR3 is CASSQENTYGYTF. CDR3 DNA: TGCGCCAGCAGCCAAGAAAACACCTATGGCTACACCTTC.

This chain links TRBV28 with TRBJ2-7; D ambiguous. The CDR3 has 16 amino acids. Germline CDR1 reads MDHEN; CDR2 reads SYDVKM. V was trimmed by 1 base and J by 0 bases, leaving 13 bases between them. CDR3 loop: CASSLSSDGSSYEQYF. DNA of the CDR3: TGTGCCAGCAGTTTATCTTCGGACGGATCCTCCTACGAGCAGTACTTC.

This chain links TRBV18 with TRBJ2-7; weak D call: TRBD1 (6 bases). The germline V and J ends were trimmed by 3 bases and 2 bases, with 17 bases remaining between them. This CDR3 has 16 amino acids. CDR1 is KGHSH and CDR2 is LQKENI in the germline V gene. This chain's CDR3 is CASSPMDPDSPYEQYF. CDR3 sequence (DNA): TGTGCCAGCTCACCTATGGACCCGGACAGCCCCTACGAGCAGTACTTC.

V and J are TRBV28 and TRBJ2-7, with 9 bases fitting TRBD2. This CDR3 has 14 residues. J was trimmed by 3 bases and V by 5 bases; bases with no gene match: 5. Germline CDR1 reads MDHEN; CDR2 reads SYDVKM. CDR3 protein: CASSTLAGDYEQYF. For the CDR3, the DNA is TGTGCCAGCAGTACCTTAGCGGGAGACTACGAGCAGTACTTC.

V and J are TRBV6-1 and TRBJ1-1, with 8 positions matching TRBD1. CDR1 and CDR2 (germline): MNHNS, SASEGT. J gave up 1 base and V 7 bases, and 5 bases lay outside the gene matches. There are 14 residues in the CDR3. Here the CDR3 DNA reads TGTGCCAGCACCCGACAGGGGCCGAACACTGAAGCTTTCTTT. Residues: CASTRQGPNTEAFF.

The gene calls are TRBV27 and TRBJ2-7; 7 bases line up with TRBD2. CDR3 length: 15 residues. Germline V gives CDR1 MNHEY, CDR2 SMNVEV (reference sequence). J gave up 3 bases and V 1 base, and 6 bases lay outside the gene matches. CDR3 coding DNA: TGTGCCAGCAGTTTATACGGCGGGAGTATCTACGAGCAGTACTTC. Translation gives CASSLYGGSIYEQYF.

The rearrangement joins TRBV25-1 to TRBJ1-2; no clear D. V gave up 0 bases and J gave up 2 bases, with 10 bases separating them. Germline V lookup: CDR1 MGHDK, CDR2 SYGVNS. The length of the CDR3 is 15 residues. CDR3 residues: CASSEYWSANYGYTF. The CDR3 DNA is TGTGCCAGCAGTGAATATTGGTCGGCCAACTATGGCTACACCTTC.

The CDR3, as DNA: TGCAGTGCTATTACCGGGACAGCATACAATGAGCAGTTCTTC. Residues: CSAITGTAYNEQFF. J is TRBJ2-1 and V is TRBV20-1, with 7 bases lining up with TRBD1. The CDR3 extends over 14 amino acids. Per the germline V gene, CDR1 is DFQATT and CDR2 is SNEGSKA (reference sequence). Losses at the gene ends were 4 bases for V and 4 bases for J; bases not matched to a gene: 7.

This clonotype was seen a single time. The gene calls are TRBV3-1 and TRBJ2-7, with 11 bases that match TRBD2. Germline CDR1 reads LGHDT; CDR2 reads YNNKEL (reference sequence). Trimming took 0 bases from V and 2 from J; bases not matched to a gene: 9. The CDR3 has 18 residues. The CDR3 DNA reads as TGTGCCAGCAGCCAAGATTGGTCTAGCGGGGGGCCGCCCTACGAGCAGTACTTC. It codes for CASSQDWSSGGPPYEQYF.

The chain joins TRBV29-1 to TRBJ2-7; 9 nucleotides line up with TRBD2. The CDR3 sequence is 14 residues long. Germline V gene sequence: CDR1 SQVTM, CDR2 ANQGSEA. J was trimmed by 0 bases and V by 2 bases; bases with no gene match: 2. DNA for the CDR3: TGCAGCGTTGAAAGAGCGGGAGGCTCCTACGAGCAGTACTTC. Its translation is CSVERAGGSYEQYF.

The CDR3: CSARDPVSQPTYNEQFF. CDR3 nucleotide sequence: TGCAGTGCTAGAGACCCGGTCAGTCAACCCACTTACAATGAGCAGTTCTTC. This chain uses TRBV20-1 with TRBJ2-1; D is uncertain. Germline CDR1 is DFQATT and CDR2 is SNEGSKA (reference sequence). The germline V and J ends were trimmed by 0 bases and 4 bases, with 19 bases remaining between them. CDR3 length: 17 amino acids.

This clonotype showed up just once. This chain connects TRBV7-8 to TRBJ2-5; weak D call: TRBD2 (5 bases). This CDR3 contains 15 residues. The ends were cut back, 5 bases at V and 4 bases at J, with 17 bases in the middle. CDR1 and CDR2 from the germline V gene are SGHVS and FQNEAQ. CDR3 nucleotides: TGTGCCAGCAGCAAATTCGCGGCAGGAGGAGAGACCCAGTACTTC. Translating gives CASSKFAAGGETQYF.

This sequence joins TRBV29-1 and TRBJ2-5; TRBD2 matches at 10 bases. CDR3 size: 14 residues. Germline lookup yields CDR1 SQVTM and CDR2 ANQGSEA. Trimming cost V 1 base and J 5 bases; bases outside gene matches: 4. The CDR3 DNA follows: TGCAGCGTTGAAGGGCTAGCGGGAGTGGAGACCCAGTACTTC. Translating it yields CSVEGLAGVETQYF.

V is TRBV12-3 or TRBV12-4 and J is TRBJ2-5; TRBD2 might be the D (6 bases). CDR3 length: 15 amino acids. Trimming left V 4 bases short and J 4 bases short, with 16 bases between. The CDR3 sequence: CASSSGVRTRETQYF. The CDR3 bases are TGTGCCAGCAGTTCGGGAGTCAGGACGAGAGAGACCCAGTACTTC.

V and J are TRBV7-9 and TRBJ2-7; TRBD1 is a possible D gene (7 bases). Germline CDR1 and CDR2: SEHNR and FQNEAQ (reference sequence). The CDR3 spans 15 residues. Trimming took off 4 bases at V and 3 bases at J, with 16 bases between the two ends. CDR3 coding DNA: TGTGCCAGCAGCTCCGCGGGACAGCCGTTCTACGAGCAGTACTTC. Amino acid sequence: CASSSAGQPFYEQYF.

CDR3 loop: CASIGPEQYF. The CDR3 DNA is TGTGCCAGCATCGGACCCGAGCAGTACTTC. The rearrangement uses TRBV6-1 and TRBJ2-7, with no clear D. CDR1 is MNHNS, CDR2 SASEGT, per germline. V was pared by 7 bases and J by 6 bases, with 7 bases between. This CDR3 is 10 amino acids long.

The chain couples TRBV19 to TRBJ2-1; 8 bases map to TRBD1. V lost 5 bases to trimming and J lost 0 bases; unmatched junction nucleotides: 12. In germline, CDR1 is LNHDA, CDR2 SQIVND (reference sequence). There are 18 residues in the CDR3. The CDR3 coding sequence is TGTGCCAGTAGTGGAGACCGGGACAGGCCTAGCTCCTACAATGAGCAGTTCTTC. Its translation is CASSGDRDRPSSYNEQFF.

The chain links TRBV6-1 to TRBJ2-7; 7 bases are shared with TRBD1. The V segment lost 0 bases and the J segment 0 bases; nucleotides outside the gene matches: 5. This CDR3 contains 16 residues. The germline V gene has CDR1 MNHNS and CDR2 SASEGT. The CDR3 coding sequence is TGTGCCAGCAGTGAAGCGGGACAGCTCAGCTCCTACGAGCAGTACTTC. This encodes CASSEAGQLSSYEQYF.

V and J are TRBV30 and TRBJ2-3; D possibly matches TRBD1 or TRBD2 (5 bases each). Germline V lookup: CDR1 GTSNPN, CDR2 SVGIG (reference sequence). V was clipped by 5 bases and J by 2 bases, with 17 bases between them. This CDR3 has 15 residues. In DNA, the CDR3 is TGTGCCTGGCCCCCGAGGGGACCTCCCACAGATACGCAGTATTTT. As protein: CAWPPRGPPTDTQYF.

The CDR3 DNA sequence: TGCGCCAGCAGCCAAGCGACAGGGTCTTCGAACACCGGGGAGCTGTTTTTT. Translating it yields CASSQATGSSNTGELFF. V and J are TRBV4-1 and TRBJ2-2, with 7 bases matching TRBD1. Germline V CDR1 and CDR2: MGHRA, YSYEKL. This CDR3 has 17 amino acids. V shed 1 base, J shed 0 bases, and the junction held 5 bases outside the gene matches.

The rearrangement joins TRBV19 to TRBJ1-1; tentative D call: TRBD1 (6 bases). Germline CDR1 is LNHDA and CDR2 is SQIVND (reference sequence). Trimming shortened V by 4 bases and J by 1 base, and 13 bases separated the two germline ends. The CDR3 has 15 residues. The CDR3: CASSTPGQTNTEAFF. The CDR3 coding sequence is TGTGCCAGTAGTACCCCGGGACAAACGAACACTGAAGCTTTCTTT.

This clonotype was counted once. This chain uses TRBV27 with TRBJ2-7, with 11 bases identical to TRBD2. The CDR3 is 18 residues long. V lost 5 bases and J lost 6; bases outside the gene matches: 18. Per germline, CDR1 MNHEY and CDR2 SMNVEV (reference sequence). Here the CDR3 reads CASSLLSGLADPGSEQYF. CDR3 DNA sequence: TGTGCCAGCAGTCTACTGTCGGGACTAGCGGACCCTGGGAGCGAGCAGTACTTC.